This TCR beta chain was sequenced in a study of PD-1 blockade in classical Hodgkin lymphoma. Generated by immunoSEQ multiplex PCR, the TCRdb table keeps only in-frame clones and is missing some. The sample carries about 11,000 clones, about three quarters recorded once. Germline-derived CDR1 and CDR2 are GTSNPN and SVGIG (reference sequence). The V and J ends lost 2 bases and 7 bases respectively, with 17 bases between them. CDR3 length: 14 residues. All the patients suffered relapse after autologous stem cell transplantation, and brentuximab vedotin exposure differed. This clone showed up just a few times.

This receptor was obtained from a human donor with classical Hodgkin lymphoma. The rearrangement joins TRBV30 to TRBJ1-1; tentatively, D is TRBD1 (5 bases). Sequenced here: peripheral blood mononuclear cells (PBMCs), sampled at baseline. The CDR3 loop is CAWSPKGPWDEAFF. The CDR3 nucleotides are TGTGCCTGGAGTCCCAAGGGGCCCTGGGATGAAGCTTTCTTT.